The 27 T cell receptor beta chains reported below all come from one sample, sequenced in a study of T-cell memory formation after mild COVID-19. TCRdb reanalysed the 5' RACE reads using MiXCR and keeps one entry per CDR3 protein. The sample shows a few hundred thousand distinct CDR3 sequences, just under 20% of them seen only once. Sequenced input: PBMCs or a T cell subset sorted from them (not recorded which). The receptors derive from a man aged 18-30 years who had mild COVID-19 (a few samples of this study predate the infection). Cell type and time point are not known.

The chain recombines TRBV7-2 with TRBJ2-7, with D possibly TRBD1 on 5 matching bases. CDR1 is SGHTA and CDR2 is FQGNSA in the germline V gene. CDR3 size: 15 residues. Trimming stripped 5 bases from V and 2 bases from J, with 16 bases between. CDR3 sequence: CASSPPQAGTYEQYF. CDR3 sequence (DNA): TGTGCCAGCAGCCCCCCCCAGGCAGGGACCTACGAGCAGTACTTC.

This clonotype was counted between two and nine times. This chain links TRBV5-1 with TRBJ1-5; D is possibly TRBD1 (5 bases). The germline CDR1 and CDR2 sequences are SGHRS and YFSETQ. The CDR3 spans 14 residues. Trimming shortened V by 1 base and J by 3 bases, and 8 bases separated the two germline ends. This chain's CDR3 is CASSLTGDNQPQHF. CDR3 bases: TGCGCCAGCAGCTTGACGGGGGACAATCAGCCCCAGCATTTT.

This clonotype was counted only a few times. The chain recombines TRBV4-3 with TRBJ1-2; a weak D match, TRBD1 (5 bases). The CDR3 runs 14 residues. Trimming removed 0 bases at V and 6 bases at J, with 11 bases between. Per germline, CDR1 LGHNA and CDR2 YSLEER. The chain's CDR3 is CASSQDLAGNGYTF. CDR3 nucleotides: TGCGCCAGCAGCCAAGATTTGGCAGGGAATGGCTACACCTTC.

This clonotype was seen only a few times. The chain joins TRBV4-3 to TRBJ1-2; unclear D gene. Deletions cut 1 base from V and 0 bases from J, with 3 bases between. Germline CDR1 is LGHNA and CDR2 is YSLEER. This CDR3 spans 13 amino acids. CDR3 protein: CASSQVPNYGYTF. CDR3 coding DNA: TGCGCCAGCAGCCAAGTCCCTAACTATGGCTACACCTTC.

This clonotype was counted a few times. The gene calls are TRBV7-9 and TRBJ2-3; 9 nucleotides align to TRBD1. After removal of 5 bases from V and 2 bases from J, the junction contained 5 bases not matched to a gene. Looked up from germline, CDR1 is SEHNR and CDR2 is FQNEAQ (reference sequence). The CDR3 has 15 residues. The CDR3 region is CASSPGTGPTDTQYF. CDR3 nucleotides: TGTGCCAGCAGCCCCGGGACAGGGCCCACAGATACGCAGTATTTT.

This chain uses TRBV7-2 with TRBJ1-2, with D possibly being TRBD1 (5 bases). V lost 5 bases and J 8 bases, leaving 21 bases between the germline ends. The V gene's germline CDR1 is SGHTA and CDR2 FQGNSA. The length of the CDR3 is 15 residues. CDR3 protein: CASSLGRRSALGYTF. The CDR3 nucleotides read TGTGCCAGCAGCCTGGGACGCCGTTCGGCTCTCGGCTACACCTTC.

This clonotype was counted between two and nine times. The chain's CDR3 is CATGQGRSEKLFF. CDR3 nucleotide sequence: TGTGCCACCGGCCAGGGGCGGAGTGAAAAACTGTTTTTT. V usage is TRBV27 and J usage is TRBJ1-4, with D maybe TRBD1 (6 bases). This CDR3 is built from 13 residues. Trimming shortened V by 10 bases and J by 7 bases, and 16 bases separated the two germline ends. Germline values: CDR1 MNHEY, CDR2 SMNVEV (reference sequence).

This clonotype was seen a handful of times. This chain joins TRBV4-1 and TRBJ2-2; D may be TRBD2 (6 bases). Germline CDR1 reads MGHRA; CDR2 reads YSYEKL. The V gene lost 3 bases and the J gene lost 3 bases, with 14 bases spanning the gap. The CDR3 spans 16 residues. The CDR3 region is CASSHGVLADTGELFF. Written as DNA, the CDR3 is TGCGCCAGCAGCCACGGGGTACTAGCCGACACCGGGGAGCTGTTTTTT.

This chain uses TRBV7-9 with TRBJ2-1; no firm D call. Germline values: CDR1 SEHNR, CDR2 FQNEAQ (reference sequence). The CDR3 runs 12 residues. Between the trimmed V and J ends, which lost 1 base and 9 bases, there was a span of 7 bases. The CDR3 sequence: CASSLESVEQFF. The CDR3 coding sequence is TGTGCCAGCAGCTTAGAATCGGTTGAGCAGTTCTTC.

In this sample, this clonotype turned up a few times. This chain connects TRBV6-2 or TRBV6-3 to TRBJ2-5; either TRBD1 or TRBD2 may supply D (5 bases each). Trimming pared 5 bases from V and 5 bases from J, leaving 15 bases between. This CDR3 spans 14 amino acids. The germline V gene has CDR1 MNHEY and CDR2 SVGEGT. The CDR3 is CASSRDRRVETQYF. CDR3 DNA: TGTGCCAGCAGTCGGGACCGACGGGTGGAGACCCAGTACTTC.

There are a few counts of this clonotype. The chain links TRBV7-2 to TRBJ2-5; D possibly matches TRBD1 or TRBD2 (5 bases each). The germline V and J ends were trimmed by 3 bases and 4 bases, with 12 bases remaining between them. Germline CDR1 and CDR2: SGHTA and FQGNSA. The CDR3 has 14 residues. In DNA form, the CDR3 reads TGTGCCAGCAGCTTCCTCTCGGGGCTAGAGACCCAGTACTTC. Protein: CASSFLSGLETQYF.

V gene TRBV19 combines with J gene TRBJ2-2; the match to TRBD1 covers 7 bases. The CDR3 consists of 13 residues. Germline lookup yields CDR1 LNHDA and CDR2 SQIVND (reference sequence). The V segment lost 7 bases and the J segment 5 bases; nucleotides outside the gene matches: 4. The CDR3 DNA sequence: TGTGCCAGTAAGACAGGGCTAACCGGGGAGCTGTTTTTT. Translated: CASKTGLTGELFF.

The chain combines TRBV27 with TRBJ1-4; perhaps TRBD1 as D (6 bases). Germline assignment: CDR1 MNHEY and CDR2 SMNVEV (reference sequence). The CDR3 spans 14 residues. With 6 bases removed from V and 7 bases from J, the gap between germline ends came to 15 bases. The CDR3 DNA reads TGTGCCAGCAGCGACAAAGGGGGAGGTGAAAAACTGTTTTTT. It is translated as CASSDKGGGEKLFF.

J is TRBJ1-2 and V is TRBV27; 8 bases are shared with TRBD1. The CDR3 has 14 residues. V lost 5 bases to trimming and J lost 5 bases; unmatched junction nucleotides: 7. Germline CDR1 MNHEY, CDR2 SMNVEV (reference sequence). This CDR3 is CASSPQGGVYGYTF. CDR3 coding DNA: TGTGCCAGCAGTCCACAGGGGGGGGTGTATGGCTACACCTTC.

This clonotype has more than one count but fewer than ten. CDR3 loop: CASSSWGAYDEQYF. CDR3 bases: TGCGCCAGCAGCTCCTGGGGTGCATACGACGAGCAGTACTTC. This sequence joins TRBV5-1 and TRBJ2-7, with no clear D. The CDR3 covers 14 residues. V lost 3 bases and J lost 5, with 15 bases in between. Germline V gene data show CDR1 as SGHRS and CDR2 as YFSETQ. Using reference TRBV5-1 and TRBJ2-7 for the parts outside the CDR3, the full variable domain is KAGVTQTPRYLIKTRGQQVTLSCSPISGHRSVSWYQQTPGQGLQFLFEYFSETQRNKGNFPGRFSGRQFSNSRSEMNVSTLELGDSALYLCASSSWGAYDEQYFGPGTRLTVT.

This clonotype was picked up one time. The rearrangement links TRBV6-5 to TRBJ1-1; the D gene is possibly TRBD1 (6 bases). The length of the CDR3 is 15 residues. Trimming took off 8 bases at V and 0 bases at J, with 16 bases between the two ends. Germline CDR1 and CDR2: MNHEY and SVGAGI. CDR3 coding DNA: TGTGCCAGCCGGGGCCTCCCAGGGGTGAACACTGAAGCTTTCTTT. It codes for CASRGLPGVNTEAFF.

The CDR3 coding sequence is TGTGCCAGCACTCTAGAGGGTTCGAACTATGGCTACACCTTC. Translating it yields CASTLEGSNYGYTF. The rearrangement uses TRBV12-3 or TRBV12-4 and TRBJ1-2; D is uncertain. This CDR3 comprises 14 residues. Trimming cost V 7 bases and J 2 bases, with 14 bases left between them.

The chain has TRBV5-4 and TRBJ2-1, with TRBD2 matching 9 bases. Germline CDR1 and CDR2: SGHNT and YYREEE (reference sequence). V was clipped by 3 bases and J by 5 bases; unmatched bases: 6. The CDR3 is 15 amino acids. CDR3 sequence: CASSSQTSGDNEQFF. The CDR3 bases are TGTGCCAGCAGCTCCCAGACTAGCGGTGACAATGAGCAGTTCTTC.

This clonotype came up a few times. The chain is built from TRBV6-2 or TRBV6-3 and TRBJ2-7; 7 bases line up with TRBD1. This CDR3 has 16 residues. In germline, CDR1 is MNHEY, CDR2 SVGEGT. Trimming removed 6 bases from V and 2 bases from J; junction bases left unmatched: 13. The CDR3 here is CASSSIPGQSTYEQYV. DNA for the CDR3: TGTGCCAGCAGCTCGATCCCGGGACAGTCCACCTACGAGCAGTACGTC.

This clonotype was found a few times. The chain carries TRBV7-2 and TRBJ2-3; no definite D call. Germline CDR1 SGHTA, CDR2 FQGNSA. The CDR3 is 11 residues long. Trimming cost V 8 bases and J 5 bases, with 8 bases left between them. The DNA for the CDR3 is TGTGCCAGCGGCCAAATAGATACGCAGTATTTT. Amino acid sequence: CASGQIDTQYF.

Only a few counts were recorded for this clonotype. The rearrangement joins TRBV7-9 to TRBJ2-4; D is undetermined. The ends were cut back, 5 bases at V and 0 bases at J, with 11 bases in the middle. The CDR3 loop spans 15 amino acids. CDR1 is SEHNR, CDR2 FQNEAQ, per germline (reference sequence). As DNA, the CDR3 is TGTGCCAGCAGCCCGGTCGGAGTAGCCAAAAACATTCAGTACTTC. Translation: CASSPVGVAKNIQYF.

This clonotype was counted a few times. The chain joins TRBV6-5 to TRBJ2-7, with TRBD1 identical over 9 bases. CDR1 and CDR2 from the germline V gene are MNHEY and SVGAGI. The CDR3 is 16 residues long. Trimming removed 8 bases from V and 2 bases from J; junction bases left unmatched: 13. The CDR3 reads CASFPSDRGFPYEQYF. The CDR3, as DNA: TGTGCCAGCTTTCCTTCGGACAGGGGATTCCCCTACGAGCAGTACTTC.

This chain links TRBV7-2 with TRBJ1-1; the D gene is possibly TRBD1 (5 bases). The CDR3 has 17 amino acids. The germline CDR1 and CDR2 sequences are SGHTA and FQGNSA. V lost 3 bases and J 5 bases, leaving 22 bases between the germline ends. The CDR3 sequence: CASSLRPFGGVYTEAFF. The CDR3 nucleotides are TGTGCCAGCAGCTTGAGACCCTTCGGGGGGGTTTATACTGAAGCTTTCTTT. Full variable domain (remainder filled in from reference TRBV7-2 and TRBJ1-1): GAGVSQSPSNKVTEKGKDVELRCDPISGHTALYWYRQSLGQGLEFLIYFQGNSAPDKSGLPSDRFSAERTGGSVSTLTIQRTQQEDSAVYLCASSLRPFGGVYTEAFFGQGTRLTVV.

This chain joins TRBV12-3 or TRBV12-4 and TRBJ1-2, with no clear D. V gave up 2 bases and J gave up 2 bases, with 6 bases separating them. This CDR3 spans 13 amino acids. The CDR3 sequence is CASSLNTNYGYTF. The CDR3 DNA reads TGTGCCAGCAGTTTAAACACGAACTATGGCTACACCTTC.

This clonotype has just a few counts. V gene TRBV7-9 combines with J gene TRBJ1-1; D gene unclear. CDR1 and CDR2 (germline): SEHNR, FQNEAQ (reference sequence). This CDR3 comprises 14 residues. V was cut by 3 bases and J by 0 bases, with 8 bases left in between. The CDR3 loop is CASSFQTVNTEAFF. CDR3 bases: TGTGCCAGCAGCTTCCAGACTGTGAACACTGAAGCTTTCTTT.

This clonotype was observed a handful of times. The chain is built from TRBV4-3 and TRBJ1-2, with a weak D call TRBD1 (6 bases). The CDR3 runs to 16 residues. V was clipped by 0 bases and J by 5 bases, with 16 bases between them. Germline values: CDR1 LGHNA, CDR2 YSLEER. The chain's CDR3 is CASSQDLGQSFYGYTF. The CDR3 bases are TGCGCCAGCAGCCAAGATTTAGGACAGAGCTTTTATGGCTACACCTTC.

This clonotype was counted between two and nine times. This chain's CDR3 is CASSQTDRGSYNEQFF. The CDR3 DNA reads TGCGCCAGCAGCCAGACGGACAGGGGGTCCTACAATGAGCAGTTCTTC. The V and J genes are TRBV4-3 and TRBJ2-1; 10 bases fit TRBD1. The CDR3 is 16 residues long. The V gene's germline CDR1 is LGHNA and CDR2 YSLEER. The J segment lost 1 base and the V segment lost 3 bases, leaving 3 bases of the junction unmatched.